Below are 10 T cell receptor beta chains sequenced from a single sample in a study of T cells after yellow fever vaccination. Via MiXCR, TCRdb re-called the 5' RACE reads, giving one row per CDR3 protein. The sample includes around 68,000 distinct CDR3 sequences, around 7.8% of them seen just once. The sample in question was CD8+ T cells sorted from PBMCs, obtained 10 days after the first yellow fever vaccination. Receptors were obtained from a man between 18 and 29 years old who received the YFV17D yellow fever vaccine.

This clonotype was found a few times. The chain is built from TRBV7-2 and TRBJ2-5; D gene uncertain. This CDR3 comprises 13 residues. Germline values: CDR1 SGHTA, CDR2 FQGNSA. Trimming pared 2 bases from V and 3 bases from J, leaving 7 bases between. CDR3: CASSLPIEETQYF. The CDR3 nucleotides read TGTGCCAGCAGCTTACCGATTGAAGAGACCCAGTACTTC.

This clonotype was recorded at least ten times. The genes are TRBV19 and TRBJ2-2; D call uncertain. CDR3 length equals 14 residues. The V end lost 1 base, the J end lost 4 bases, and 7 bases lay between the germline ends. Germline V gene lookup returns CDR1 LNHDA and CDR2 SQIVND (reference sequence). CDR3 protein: CASSIVSSTGELFF. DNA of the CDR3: TGTGCCAGTAGTATAGTCTCGAGCACCGGGGAGCTGTTTTTT. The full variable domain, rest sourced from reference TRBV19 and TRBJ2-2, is DGGITQSPKYLFRKEGQNVTLSCEQNLNHDAMYWYRQDPGQGLRLIYYSQIVNDFQKGDIAEGYSVSREKKESFPLTVTSAQKNPTAFYLCASSIVSSTGELFFGEGSRLTVL.

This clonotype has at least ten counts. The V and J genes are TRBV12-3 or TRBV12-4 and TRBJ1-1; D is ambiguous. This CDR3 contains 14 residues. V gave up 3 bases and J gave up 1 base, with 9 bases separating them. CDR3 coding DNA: TGTGCCAGCAGTTTGTCGCCAGGGAACACTGAAGCTTTCTTT. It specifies CASSLSPGNTEAFF.

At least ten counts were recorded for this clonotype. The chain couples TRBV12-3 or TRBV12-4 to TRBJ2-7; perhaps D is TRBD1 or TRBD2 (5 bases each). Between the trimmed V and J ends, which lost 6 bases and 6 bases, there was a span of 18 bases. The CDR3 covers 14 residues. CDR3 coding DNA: TGTGCCAGCAGCCCCTCCCCCGGGACGTTCGAGCAGTACGTC. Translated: CASSPSPGTFEQYV.

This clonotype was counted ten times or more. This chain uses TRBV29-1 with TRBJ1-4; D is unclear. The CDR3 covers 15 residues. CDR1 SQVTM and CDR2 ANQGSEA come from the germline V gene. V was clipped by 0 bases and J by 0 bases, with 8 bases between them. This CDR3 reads CSVEDGATTNEKLFF. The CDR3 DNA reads TGCAGCGTTGAAGATGGCGCTACAACTAATGAAAAACTGTTTTTT.

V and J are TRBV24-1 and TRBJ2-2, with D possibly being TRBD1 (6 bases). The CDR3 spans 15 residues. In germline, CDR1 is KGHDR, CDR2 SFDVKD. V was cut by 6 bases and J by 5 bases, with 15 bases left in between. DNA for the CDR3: TGTGCCACCAGTACGATGTTACAGGGAACCGGGGAGCTGTTTTTT. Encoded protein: CATSTMLQGTGELFF.

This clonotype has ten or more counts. In nucleotides, the CDR3 is TGCGCCAGCAGCCAACGCAGGGTCCATCAGCCCCAGCATTTT. Protein: CASSQRRVHQPQHF. The chain recombines TRBV4-3 with TRBJ1-5; weak D call: TRBD1 (5 bases). V lost 2 bases, J lost 5 bases, and 10 bases lay in between. There are 14 residues in the CDR3. The germline V gene has CDR1 LGHNA and CDR2 YSLEER.

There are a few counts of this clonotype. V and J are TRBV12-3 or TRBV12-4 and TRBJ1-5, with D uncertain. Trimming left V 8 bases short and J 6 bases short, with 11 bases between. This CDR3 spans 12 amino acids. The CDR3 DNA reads TGTGCCAGCGATTCCCAGACTCAGCCCCAGCATTTT. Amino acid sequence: CASDSQTQPQHF.

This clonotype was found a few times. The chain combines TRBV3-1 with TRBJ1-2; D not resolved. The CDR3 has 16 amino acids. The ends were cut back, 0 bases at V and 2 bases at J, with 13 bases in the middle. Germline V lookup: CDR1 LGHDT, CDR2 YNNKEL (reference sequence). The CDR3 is CASSQEAGGGNYGYTF. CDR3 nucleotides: TGTGCCAGCAGCCAAGAAGCGGGTGGCGGAAACTATGGCTACACCTTC.

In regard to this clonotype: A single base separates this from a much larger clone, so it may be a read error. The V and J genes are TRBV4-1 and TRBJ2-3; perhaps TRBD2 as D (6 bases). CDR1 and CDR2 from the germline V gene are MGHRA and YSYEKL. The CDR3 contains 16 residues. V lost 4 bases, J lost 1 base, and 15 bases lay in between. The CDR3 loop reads CASSLPGLPCTDTQYF. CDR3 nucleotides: TGCGCCAGCAGCCTCCCGGGACTCCCATGCACAGATACGCAGTATTTT.